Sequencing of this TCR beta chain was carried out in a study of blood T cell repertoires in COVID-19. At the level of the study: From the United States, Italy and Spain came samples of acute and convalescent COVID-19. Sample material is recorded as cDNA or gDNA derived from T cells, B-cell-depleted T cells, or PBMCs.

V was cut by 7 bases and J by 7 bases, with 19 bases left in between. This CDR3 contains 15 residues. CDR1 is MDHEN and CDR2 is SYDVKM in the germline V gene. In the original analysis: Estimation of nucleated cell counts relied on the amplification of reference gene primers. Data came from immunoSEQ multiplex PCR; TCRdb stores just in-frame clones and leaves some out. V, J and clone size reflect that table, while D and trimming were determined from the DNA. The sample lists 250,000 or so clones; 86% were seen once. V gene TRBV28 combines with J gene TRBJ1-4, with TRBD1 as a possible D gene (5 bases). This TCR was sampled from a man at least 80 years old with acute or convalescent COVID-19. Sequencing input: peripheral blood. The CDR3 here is CASNPPEGASEKLFF. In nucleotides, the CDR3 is TGTGCCAGCAACCCGCCCGAAGGGGCATCTGAAAAACTGTTTTTT.